Below are 5 T cell receptor beta chains sequenced from a single sample in a study of cytomegalovirus exposure and HLA in healthy donors listed by TCRdb under 2017. Library preparation was by the immunoSEQ multiplex PCR assay. The multiplex PCR relied on a mix of 60 forward primers for TCR Vbeta segments and 13 reverse primers for TCR Jbeta segments. TCRdb stores this immuneACCESS table with in-frame sequences only. Part of the clones is absent; in the studies checked, under half of the shortfall reflects unresolved V genes, and no reason is known for the rest. A total of around 140,000 clones appear in this sample, approximately 78% of them only once. The ten largest account for less than 10% of the sample. Input material: PBMCs. The receptor set was obtained from a woman aged 45-65 years in good health and CMV-seropositive.

The chain is built from TRBV4-3 and TRBJ2-7; 8 nucleotides agree with TRBD2. The CDR3 is 14 residues long. V shed 4 bases, J shed 2 bases, and the junction held 4 bases outside the gene matches. Germline V gene sequence: CDR1 LGHNA, CDR2 YSLEER. DNA for the CDR3: TGCGCCAGCAGCCTTACAGCGGGAGCCTACGAGCAGTACTTC. Residues: CASSLTAGAYEQYF.

The V gene is TRBV5-8, the J gene TRBJ2-7; D remains unclear. V lost 7 bases, J lost 0 bases, and 14 bases lay in between. Germline CDR1 reads SGHTS; CDR2 reads YDEGEE. This CDR3 is 14 amino acids long. CDR3 sequence reads: CASARRRSSYEQYF. The CDR3 DNA follows: TGTGCCAGCGCCCGGCGACGGAGCTCCTACGAGCAGTACTTC.

V gene TRBV6-1 combines with J gene TRBJ1-2; the D gene is possibly TRBD1 (6 bases). Germline V gene sequence: CDR1 MNHNS, CDR2 SASEGT. The CDR3 is 12 residues long. Trimming took off 7 bases at V and 2 bases at J, with 8 bases between the two ends. CDR3 nucleotides: TGTGCCAGCACCGGACAGAACTATGGCTACACCTTC. Amino acids: CASTGQNYGYTF.

V gene TRBV5-4 combines with J gene TRBJ1-2, with D possibly TRBD1 on 5 matching bases. There are 14 residues in the CDR3. Trimming stripped 3 bases from V and 5 bases from J, with 14 bases between. Germline V gene data show CDR1 as SGHNT and CDR2 as YYREEE (reference sequence). This CDR3 reads CASSSPGLLYGYTF. In DNA, the CDR3 is TGTGCCAGCAGCTCGCCAGGGCTCCTTTATGGCTACACCTTC. Combining the CDR3 with reference TRBV5-4 and TRBJ1-2 gives the whole variable domain ETGVTQSPTHLIKTRGQQVTLRCSSQSGHNTVSWYQQALGQGPQFIFQYYREEENGRGNFPPRFSGLQFPNYSSELNVNALELDDSALYLCASSSPGLLYGYTFGSGTRLTVV.

This clone has a handful of counts. This chain joins TRBV2 and TRBJ2-5; a weak D match, TRBD1 (7 bases). V lost 11 bases and J 4 bases, leaving 20 bases between the germline ends. This CDR3 is 14 amino acids long. Germline-derived CDR1 and CDR2 are SNHLY and FYNNEI. CDR3 amino acids: CARGGGTVAETQYF. As DNA, the CDR3 is TGTGCCCGAGGAGGGGGGACAGTAGCAGAGACCCAGTACTTC. Looking up the rest from reference TRBV2 and TRBJ2-5 gives the full variable domain: EPEVTQTPSHQVTQMGQEVILRCVPISNHLYFYWYRQILGQKVEFLVSFYNNEISEKSEIFDDQFSVERPDGSNFTLKIRSTKLEDSAMYFCARGGGTVAETQYFGPGTRLLVL.